The next 3 T cell receptor beta chains were all read from a single sample in a study of blood T cells in healthy people across ages. Next came a second PCR, run for about 6 to 12 cycles, which used a sample-barcoded 5' primer along with a J-beta primer mix. TCRdb used MiXCR to reprocess the 5' RACE reads, holding one entry per CDR3 protein. The sample carries roughly 2 million distinct CDR3 sequences, just under 50% recorded once. Sequencing was carried out using blood. The source is a woman aged 35 to 49 in good health.

J is TRBJ1-2 and V is TRBV14; D remains ambiguous. Trimming removed 5 bases at V and 3 bases at J, with 19 bases between. Germline V gives CDR1 SGHDN, CDR2 FVKESK. CDR3 length equals 16 residues. The CDR3 DNA sequence: TGTGCCAGCAGCACTAATCGGAGAGGGTCAGACTATGGCTACACCTTC. This gives the protein CASSTNRRGSDYGYTF.

This clonotype was found a few times. V gene TRBV5-1 combines with J gene TRBJ1-2, with D perhaps TRBD1 (5 bases). The CDR3 runs 12 residues. V gave up 3 bases and J gave up 3 bases, with 6 bases separating them. In germline, CDR1 is SGHRS, CDR2 YFSETQ. For the CDR3, the DNA is TGCGCCAGCAGCTGGGGGGACTATGGCTACACCTTC. Translated, it gives CASSWGDYGYTF.

The gene calls are TRBV6-2 or TRBV6-3 and TRBJ2-1; possible D gene TRBD1, 5 bases. The germline V gene encodes CDR1 MNHEY and CDR2 SVGEGT. CDR3 length: 14 residues. With 6 bases removed from V and 9 bases from J, the gap between germline ends came to 18 bases. CDR3 region: CASRYGRYQGEQFF. The CDR3 DNA reads as TGTGCCAGCAGGTACGGACGGTATCAGGGTGAGCAGTTCTTC.